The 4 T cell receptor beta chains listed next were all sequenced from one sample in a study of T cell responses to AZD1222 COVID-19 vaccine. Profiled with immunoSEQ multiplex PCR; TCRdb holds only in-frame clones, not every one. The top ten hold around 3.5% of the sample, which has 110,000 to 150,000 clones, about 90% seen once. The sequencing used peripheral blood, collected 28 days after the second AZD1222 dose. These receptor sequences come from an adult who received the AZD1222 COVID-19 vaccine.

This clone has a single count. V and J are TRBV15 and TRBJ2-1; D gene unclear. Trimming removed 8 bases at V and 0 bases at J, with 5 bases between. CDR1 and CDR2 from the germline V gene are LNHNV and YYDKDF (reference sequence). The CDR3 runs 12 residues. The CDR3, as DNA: TGTGCCACCGAGAGCTCCTACAATGAGCAGTTCTTC. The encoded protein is CATESSYNEQFF.

The CDR3 sequence: CASSLRGDYNSPLHF. CDR3 coding DNA: TGCGCCAGCAGCTTGAGGGGAGATTATAATTCACCCCTCCACTTT. This chain links TRBV5-1 with TRBJ1-6; weak D call: TRBD1 (5 bases). V lost 1 base and J lost 4, with 9 bases in between. Germline V gene lookup returns CDR1 SGHRS and CDR2 YFSETQ. The CDR3 runs 15 residues.

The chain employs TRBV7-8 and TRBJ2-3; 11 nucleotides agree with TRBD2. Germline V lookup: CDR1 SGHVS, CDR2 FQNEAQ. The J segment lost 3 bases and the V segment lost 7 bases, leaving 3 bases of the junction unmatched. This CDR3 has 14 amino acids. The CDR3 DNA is TGTGCCAGCAAAACTAGCGGGAGAACAGATACGCAGTATTTT. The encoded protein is CASKTSGRTDTQYF.

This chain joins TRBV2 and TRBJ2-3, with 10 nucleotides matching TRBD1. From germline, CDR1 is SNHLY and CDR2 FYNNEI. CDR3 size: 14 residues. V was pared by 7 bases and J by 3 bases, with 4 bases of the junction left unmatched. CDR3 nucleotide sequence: TGTGCCAGCATCCGGGACAGGGGAACAGATACGCAGTATTTT. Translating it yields CASIRDRGTDTQYF.